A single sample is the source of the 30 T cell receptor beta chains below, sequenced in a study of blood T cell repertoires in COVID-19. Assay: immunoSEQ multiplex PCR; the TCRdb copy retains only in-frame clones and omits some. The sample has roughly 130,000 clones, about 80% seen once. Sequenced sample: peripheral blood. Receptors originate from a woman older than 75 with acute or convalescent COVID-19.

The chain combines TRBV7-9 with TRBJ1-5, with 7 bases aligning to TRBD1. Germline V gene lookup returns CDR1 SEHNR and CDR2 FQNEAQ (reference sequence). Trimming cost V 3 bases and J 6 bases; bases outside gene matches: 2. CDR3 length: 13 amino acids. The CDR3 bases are TGTGCCAGCAGCTTTACAGGGGCTCAGCCCCAGCATTTT. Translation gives CASSFTGAQPQHF. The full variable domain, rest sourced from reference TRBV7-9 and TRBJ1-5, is DTGVSQNPRHKITKRGQNVTFRCDPISEHNRLYWYRQTLGQGPEFLTYFQNEAQLEKSRLLSDRFSAERPKGSFSTLEIQRTEQGDSAMYLCASSFTGAQPQHFGDGTRLSIL.

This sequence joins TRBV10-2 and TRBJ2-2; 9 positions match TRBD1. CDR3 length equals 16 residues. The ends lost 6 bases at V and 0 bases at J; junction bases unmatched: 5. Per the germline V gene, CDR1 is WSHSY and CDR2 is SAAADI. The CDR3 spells CASRQGTGTNTGELFF. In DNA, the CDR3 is TGCGCCAGCAGACAGGGGACAGGGACGAACACCGGGGAGCTGTTTTTT.

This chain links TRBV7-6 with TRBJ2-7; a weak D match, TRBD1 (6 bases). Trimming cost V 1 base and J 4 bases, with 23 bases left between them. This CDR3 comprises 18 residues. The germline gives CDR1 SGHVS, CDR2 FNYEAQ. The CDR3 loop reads CASSLESPGAGVRYEQYF. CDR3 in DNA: TGTGCCAGCAGCTTAGAATCCCCCGGGGCAGGGGTGAGGTACGAGCAGTACTTC.

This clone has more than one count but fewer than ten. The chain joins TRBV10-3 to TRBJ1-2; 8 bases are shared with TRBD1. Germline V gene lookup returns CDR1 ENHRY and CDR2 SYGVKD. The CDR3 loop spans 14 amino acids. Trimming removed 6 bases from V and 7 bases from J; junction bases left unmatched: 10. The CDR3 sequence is CAIRRPDRVAGYTF. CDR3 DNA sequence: TGTGCCATCAGACGCCCGGACAGGGTTGCTGGCTACACCTTC.

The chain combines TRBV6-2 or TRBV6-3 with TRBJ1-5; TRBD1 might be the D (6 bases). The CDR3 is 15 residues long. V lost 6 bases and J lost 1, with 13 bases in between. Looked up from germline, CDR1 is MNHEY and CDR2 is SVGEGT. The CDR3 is CASSPSQGSNQPQHF. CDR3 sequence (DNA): TGTGCCAGCAGCCCTTCACAGGGAAGCAATCAGCCCCAGCATTTT.

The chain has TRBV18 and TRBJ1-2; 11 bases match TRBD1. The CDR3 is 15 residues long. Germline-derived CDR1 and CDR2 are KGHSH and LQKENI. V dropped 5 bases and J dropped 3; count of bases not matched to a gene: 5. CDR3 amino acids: CASSARDRGYYGYTF. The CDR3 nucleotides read TGTGCCAGCTCAGCCCGGGACAGGGGGTACTATGGCTACACCTTC.

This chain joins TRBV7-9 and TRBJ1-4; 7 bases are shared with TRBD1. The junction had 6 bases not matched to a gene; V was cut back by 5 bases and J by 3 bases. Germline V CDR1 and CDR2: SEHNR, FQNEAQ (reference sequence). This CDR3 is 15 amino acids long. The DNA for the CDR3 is TGTGCCAGCAGCGCGCCCGGGACAGCTAATGAAAAACTGTTTTTT. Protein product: CASSAPGTANEKLFF.

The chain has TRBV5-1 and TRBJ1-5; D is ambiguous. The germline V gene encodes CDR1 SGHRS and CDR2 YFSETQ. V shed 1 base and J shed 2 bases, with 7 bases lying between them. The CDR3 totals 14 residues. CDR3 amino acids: CASSLNGGNQPQHF. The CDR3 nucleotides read TGCGCCAGCAGCTTGAACGGGGGCAATCAGCCCCAGCATTTT.

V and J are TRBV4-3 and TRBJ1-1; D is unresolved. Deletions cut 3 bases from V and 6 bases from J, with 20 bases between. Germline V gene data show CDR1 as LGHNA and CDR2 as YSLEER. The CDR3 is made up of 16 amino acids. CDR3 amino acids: CASSHHTPLGISEAFF. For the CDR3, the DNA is TGCGCCAGCAGCCATCATACCCCTCTGGGCATTTCTGAAGCTTTCTTT.

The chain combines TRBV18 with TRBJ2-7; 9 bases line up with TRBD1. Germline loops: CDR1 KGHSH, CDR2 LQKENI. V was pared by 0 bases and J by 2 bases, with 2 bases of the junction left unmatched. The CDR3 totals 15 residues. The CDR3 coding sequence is TGTGCCAGCTCACCACCCGGGACAGGGACCTACGAGCAGTACTTC. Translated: CASSPPGTGTYEQYF.

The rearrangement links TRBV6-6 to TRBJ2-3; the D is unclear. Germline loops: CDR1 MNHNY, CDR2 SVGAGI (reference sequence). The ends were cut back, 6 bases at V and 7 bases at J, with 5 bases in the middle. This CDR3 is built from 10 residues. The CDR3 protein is CASSHNTQYF. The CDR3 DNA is TGTGCCAGCAGCCACAATACGCAGTATTTT.

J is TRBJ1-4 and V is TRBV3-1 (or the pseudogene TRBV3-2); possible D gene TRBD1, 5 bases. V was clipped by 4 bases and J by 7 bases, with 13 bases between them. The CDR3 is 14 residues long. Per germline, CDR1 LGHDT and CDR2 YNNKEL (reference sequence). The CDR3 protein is CASSPTVDSEKLFF. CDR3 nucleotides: TGTGCCAGCAGCCCGACAGTTGATAGTGAAAAACTGTTTTTT.

CDR3 sequence: CASSSALAGGQEQFF. CDR3 coding DNA: TGTGCCAGCAGCTCTGCACTAGCGGGGGGCCAAGAGCAGTTCTTC. The chain uses TRBV5-4 and TRBJ2-1, with 12 bases aligning to TRBD2. CDR1 SGHNT and CDR2 YYREEE come from the germline V gene (reference sequence). The CDR3 loop spans 15 amino acids. V lost 3 bases, J lost 10 bases, and 8 bases stayed unmatched.

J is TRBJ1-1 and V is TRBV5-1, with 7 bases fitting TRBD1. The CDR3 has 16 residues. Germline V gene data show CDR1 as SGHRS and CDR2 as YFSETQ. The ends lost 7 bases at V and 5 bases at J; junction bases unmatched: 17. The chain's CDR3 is CASCANPQGGRTEAFF. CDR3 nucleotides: TGCGCCAGCTGCGCGAACCCCCAGGGGGGTCGGACTGAAGCTTTCTTT.

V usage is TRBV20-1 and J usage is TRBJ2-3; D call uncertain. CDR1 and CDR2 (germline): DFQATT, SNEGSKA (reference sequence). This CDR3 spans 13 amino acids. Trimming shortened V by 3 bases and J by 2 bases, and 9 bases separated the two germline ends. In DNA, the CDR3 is TGCAGTGCTAGTGCCTACGTCACAGATACGCAGTATTTT. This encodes CSASAYVTDTQYF.

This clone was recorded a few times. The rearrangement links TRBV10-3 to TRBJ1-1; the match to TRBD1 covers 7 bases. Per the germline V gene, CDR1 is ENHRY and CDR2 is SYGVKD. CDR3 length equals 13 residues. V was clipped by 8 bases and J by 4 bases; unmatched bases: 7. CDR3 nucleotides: TGTGCCATCCAACAGGGGATAGCCACTGAAGCTTTCTTT. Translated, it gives CAIQQGIATEAFF.

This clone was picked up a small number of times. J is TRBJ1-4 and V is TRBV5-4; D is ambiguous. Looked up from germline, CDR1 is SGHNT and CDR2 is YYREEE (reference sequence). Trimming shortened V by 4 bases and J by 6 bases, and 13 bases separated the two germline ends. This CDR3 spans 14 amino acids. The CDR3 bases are TGTGCCAGCAGCCCCTCGACGGGTGATGAAAAACTGTTTTTT. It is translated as CASSPSTGDEKLFF.

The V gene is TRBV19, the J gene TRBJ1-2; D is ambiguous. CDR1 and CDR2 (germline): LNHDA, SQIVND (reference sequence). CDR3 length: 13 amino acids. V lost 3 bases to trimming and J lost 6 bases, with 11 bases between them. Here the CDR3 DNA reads TGTGCCAGTAGTATGGCGGGATTCGATGGCTACACCTTC. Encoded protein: CASSMAGFDGYTF.

The CDR3 sequence is CASSYWGGEKLFF. In nucleotides, the CDR3 is TGTGCCAGCAGTTACTGGGGGGGTGAAAAACTGTTTTTT. The genes are TRBV6-2 or TRBV6-3 and TRBJ1-4; D perhaps matches TRBD1 (5 bases). V was cut by 1 base and J by 7 bases, with 7 bases left in between. Germline values: CDR1 MNHEY, CDR2 SVGEGT. The CDR3 sequence is 13 residues long.

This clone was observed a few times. CDR3 in DNA: TGTGCCAGCAGCACAGGGGACAGGAATTCACCCCTCCACTTT. It encodes CASSTGDRNSPLHF. This chain links TRBV6-6 with TRBJ1-6, with 8 bases matching TRBD1. The CDR3 extends over 14 amino acids. V shed 6 bases and J 7 bases; nucleotides not matched to a gene: 5. The germline V gene has CDR1 MNHNY and CDR2 SVGAGI (reference sequence).

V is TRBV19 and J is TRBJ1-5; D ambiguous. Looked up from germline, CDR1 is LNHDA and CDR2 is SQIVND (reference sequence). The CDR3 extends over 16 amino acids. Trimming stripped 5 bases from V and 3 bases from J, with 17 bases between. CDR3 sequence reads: CASSATNRGHNQPQHF. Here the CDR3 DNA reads TGTGCCAGTAGTGCGACAAACAGAGGGCACAATCAGCCCCAGCATTTT.

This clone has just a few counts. The CDR3 nucleotides are TGTGCCAGCAGCGACATCTACGGACAGGGGGCCGGCTATGGCTACACCTTC. Amino acid sequence: CASSDIYGQGAGYGYTF. The chain couples TRBV6-2 or TRBV6-3 to TRBJ1-2; 11 positions agree with TRBD1. V was clipped by 6 bases and J by 4 bases; unmatched bases: 13. Germline lookup yields CDR1 MNHEY and CDR2 SVGEGT. This CDR3 is built from 17 residues.

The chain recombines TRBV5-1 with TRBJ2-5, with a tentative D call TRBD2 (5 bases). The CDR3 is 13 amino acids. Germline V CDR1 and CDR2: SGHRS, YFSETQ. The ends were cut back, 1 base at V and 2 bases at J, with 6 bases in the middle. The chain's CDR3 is CASSLTRQETQYF. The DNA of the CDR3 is TGCGCCAGCAGCTTGACTAGACAAGAGACCCAGTACTTC.

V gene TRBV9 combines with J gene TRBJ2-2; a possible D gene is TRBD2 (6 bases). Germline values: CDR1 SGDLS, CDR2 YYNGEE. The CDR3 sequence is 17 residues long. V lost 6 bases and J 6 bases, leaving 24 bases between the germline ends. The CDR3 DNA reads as TGTGCCAGCACCCCATACGGGGGAAAATCGGAGCCCGGGGAGCTGTTTTTT. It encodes CASTPYGGKSEPGELFF.

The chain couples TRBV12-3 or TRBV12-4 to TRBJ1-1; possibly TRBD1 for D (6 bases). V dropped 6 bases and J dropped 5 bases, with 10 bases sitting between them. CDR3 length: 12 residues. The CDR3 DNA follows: TGTGCCAGCAGGACACAGGGTACTGAAGCTTTCTTT. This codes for CASRTQGTEAFF.

The CDR3 sequence is CASSLTTSGTDTQYF. The CDR3 DNA reads as TGCGCCAGCAGCTTGACCACTAGCGGCACAGATACGCAGTATTTT. The genes are TRBV5-1 and TRBJ2-3; TRBD2 matches 7 bases. Per germline, CDR1 SGHRS and CDR2 YFSETQ. The trim removed 1 base at V and 1 base at J, leaving 3 bases unmatched. CDR3 length equals 15 residues.

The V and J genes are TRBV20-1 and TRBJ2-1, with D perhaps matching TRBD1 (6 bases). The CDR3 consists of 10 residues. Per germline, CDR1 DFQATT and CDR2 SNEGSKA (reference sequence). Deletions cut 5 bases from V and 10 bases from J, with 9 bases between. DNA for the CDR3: TGCAGTGCTTTACAGGGAGAGCAGTTCTTC. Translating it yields CSALQGEQFF.

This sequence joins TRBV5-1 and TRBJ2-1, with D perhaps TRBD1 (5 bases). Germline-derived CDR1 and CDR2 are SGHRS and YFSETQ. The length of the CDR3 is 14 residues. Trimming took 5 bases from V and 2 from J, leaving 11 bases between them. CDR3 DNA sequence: TGCGCCAGCAGGCAAGACAGAGCCTACAATGAGCAGTTCTTC. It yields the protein CASRQDRAYNEQFF.

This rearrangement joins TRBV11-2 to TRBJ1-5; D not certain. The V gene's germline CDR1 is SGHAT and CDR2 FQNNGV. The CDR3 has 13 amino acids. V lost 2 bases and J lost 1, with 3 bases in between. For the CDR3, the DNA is TGTGCCAGCAGCTTATCAAGCAATCAGCCCCAGCATTTT. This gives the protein CASSLSSNQPQHF.

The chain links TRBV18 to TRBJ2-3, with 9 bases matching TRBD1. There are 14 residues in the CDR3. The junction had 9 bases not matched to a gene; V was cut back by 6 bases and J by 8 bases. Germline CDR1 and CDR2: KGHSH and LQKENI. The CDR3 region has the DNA TGTGCCAGCTCGGCCGGGACAGGGTCTCCTACGCAGTATTTT. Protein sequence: CASSAGTGSPTQYF.